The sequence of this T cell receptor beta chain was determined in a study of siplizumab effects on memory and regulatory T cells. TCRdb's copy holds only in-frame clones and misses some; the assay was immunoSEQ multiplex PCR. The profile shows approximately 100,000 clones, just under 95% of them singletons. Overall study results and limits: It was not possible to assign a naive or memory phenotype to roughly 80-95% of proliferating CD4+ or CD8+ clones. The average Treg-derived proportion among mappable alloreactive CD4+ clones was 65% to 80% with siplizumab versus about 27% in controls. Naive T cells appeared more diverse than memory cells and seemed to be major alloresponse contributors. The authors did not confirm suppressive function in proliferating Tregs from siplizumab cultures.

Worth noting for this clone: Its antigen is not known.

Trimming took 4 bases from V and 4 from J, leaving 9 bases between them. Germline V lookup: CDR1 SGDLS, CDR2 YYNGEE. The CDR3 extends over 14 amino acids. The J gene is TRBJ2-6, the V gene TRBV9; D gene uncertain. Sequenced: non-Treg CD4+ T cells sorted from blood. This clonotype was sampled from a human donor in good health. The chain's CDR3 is CASSSPDGANVLTF. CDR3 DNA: TGTGCCAGCAGCTCTCCTGACGGGGCCAACGTCCTGACTTTC.